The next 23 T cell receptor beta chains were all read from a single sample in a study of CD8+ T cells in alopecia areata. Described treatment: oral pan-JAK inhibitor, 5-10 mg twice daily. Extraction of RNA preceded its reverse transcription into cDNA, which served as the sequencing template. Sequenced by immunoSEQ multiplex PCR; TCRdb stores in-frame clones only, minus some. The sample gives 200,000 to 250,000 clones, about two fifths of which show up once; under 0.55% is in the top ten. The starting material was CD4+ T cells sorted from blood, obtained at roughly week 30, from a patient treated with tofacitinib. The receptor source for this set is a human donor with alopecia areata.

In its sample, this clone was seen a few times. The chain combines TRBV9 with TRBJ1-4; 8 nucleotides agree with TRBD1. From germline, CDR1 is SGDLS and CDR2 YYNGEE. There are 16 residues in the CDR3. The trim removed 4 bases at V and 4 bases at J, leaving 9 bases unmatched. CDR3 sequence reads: CASSLLQQGVNEKLFF. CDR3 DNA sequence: TGTGCCAGCAGCCTACTGCAACAGGGGGTTAATGAAAAACTGTTTTTT.

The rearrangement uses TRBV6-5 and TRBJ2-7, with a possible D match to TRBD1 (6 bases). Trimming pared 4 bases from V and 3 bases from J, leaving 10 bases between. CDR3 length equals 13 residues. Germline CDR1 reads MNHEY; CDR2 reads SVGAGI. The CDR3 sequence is CASSSAQGYEQYF. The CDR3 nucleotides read TGTGCCAGCAGTTCCGCACAGGGCTACGAGCAGTACTTC.

As DNA, the CDR3 is TGCAGCGTCAAGTCCCTTTTCAGGACAGGGGAGAACGAGCAGTACTTC. The encoded protein is CSVKSLFRTGENEQYF. This chain uses TRBV29-1 with TRBJ2-7; 9 bases fit TRBD1. Germline CDR1 and CDR2: SQVTM and ANQGSEA. V trimming: 6 bases; J trimming: 5 bases; junction bases outside the gene matches: 17. The CDR3 runs 16 residues.

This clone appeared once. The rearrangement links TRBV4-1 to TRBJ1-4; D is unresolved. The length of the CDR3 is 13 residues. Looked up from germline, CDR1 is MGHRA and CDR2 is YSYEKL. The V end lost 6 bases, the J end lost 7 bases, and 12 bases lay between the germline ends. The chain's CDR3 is CASSLAAVEKLFF. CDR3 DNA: TGCGCCAGCAGTTTGGCGGCTGTTGAAAAACTGTTTTTT.

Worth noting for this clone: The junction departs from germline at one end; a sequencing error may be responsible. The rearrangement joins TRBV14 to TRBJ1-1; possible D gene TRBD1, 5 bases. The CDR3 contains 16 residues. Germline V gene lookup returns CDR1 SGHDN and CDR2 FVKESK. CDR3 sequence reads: CTSSQDLGVMNTEAFF. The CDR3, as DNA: TGTACCAGCAGCCAAGATTTGGGGGTCATGAACACTGAAGCTTTCTTT.

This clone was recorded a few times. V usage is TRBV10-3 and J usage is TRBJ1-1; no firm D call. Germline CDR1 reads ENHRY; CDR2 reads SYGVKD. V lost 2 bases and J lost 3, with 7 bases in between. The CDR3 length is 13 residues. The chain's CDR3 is CAISEGMDTEAFF. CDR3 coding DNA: TGTGCCATCAGTGAGGGTATGGACACTGAAGCTTTCTTT.

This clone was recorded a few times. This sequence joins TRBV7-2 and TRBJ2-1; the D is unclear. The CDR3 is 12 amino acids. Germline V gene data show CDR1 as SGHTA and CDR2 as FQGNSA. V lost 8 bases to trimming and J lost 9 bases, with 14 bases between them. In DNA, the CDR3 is TGTGCCAGCCAATCTTATGTCACTGAGCAGTTCTTC. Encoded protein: CASQSYVTEQFF.

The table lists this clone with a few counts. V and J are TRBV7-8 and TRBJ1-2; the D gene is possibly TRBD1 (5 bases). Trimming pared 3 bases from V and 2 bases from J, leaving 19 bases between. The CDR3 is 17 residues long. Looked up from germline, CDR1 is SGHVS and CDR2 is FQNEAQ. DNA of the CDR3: TGTGCCAGCAGCTTGAGAGTTGCGGGGGAACAGAACTATGGCTACACCTTC. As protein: CASSLRVAGEQNYGYTF.

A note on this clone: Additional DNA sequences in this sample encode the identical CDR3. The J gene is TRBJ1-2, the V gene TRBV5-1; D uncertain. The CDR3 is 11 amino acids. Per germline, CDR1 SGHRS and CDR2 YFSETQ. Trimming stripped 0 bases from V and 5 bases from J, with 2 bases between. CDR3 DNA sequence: TGCGCCAGCAGCTTGGATTATGGCTACACCTTC. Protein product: CASSLDYGYTF.

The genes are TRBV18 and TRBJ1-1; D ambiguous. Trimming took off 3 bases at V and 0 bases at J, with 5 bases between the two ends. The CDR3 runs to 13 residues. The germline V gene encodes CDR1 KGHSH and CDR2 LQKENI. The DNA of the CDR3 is TGTGCCAGCTCACCTCAGGTGAACACTGAAGCTTTCTTT. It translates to CASSPQVNTEAFF.

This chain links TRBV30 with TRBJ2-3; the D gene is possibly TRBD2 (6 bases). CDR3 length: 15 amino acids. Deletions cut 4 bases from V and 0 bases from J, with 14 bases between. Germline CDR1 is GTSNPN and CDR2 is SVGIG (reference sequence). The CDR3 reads CAWNSGTSSTDTQYF. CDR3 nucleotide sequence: TGTGCCTGGAACTCTGGGACTTCTAGCACAGATACGCAGTATTTT.

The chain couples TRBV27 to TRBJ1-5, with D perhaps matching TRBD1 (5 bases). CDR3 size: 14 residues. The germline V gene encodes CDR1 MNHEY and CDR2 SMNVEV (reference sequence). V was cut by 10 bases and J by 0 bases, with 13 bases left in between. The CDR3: CATKGTASNQPQHF. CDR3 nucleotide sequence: TGTGCCACCAAAGGGACTGCTAGCAATCAGCCCCAGCATTTT.

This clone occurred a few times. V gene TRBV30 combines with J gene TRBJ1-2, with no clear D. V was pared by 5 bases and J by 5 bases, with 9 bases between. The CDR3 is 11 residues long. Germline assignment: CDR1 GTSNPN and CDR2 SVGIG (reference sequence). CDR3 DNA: TGTGCCTGGGAAGCCATGTATGGCTACACCTTC. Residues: CAWEAMYGYTF.

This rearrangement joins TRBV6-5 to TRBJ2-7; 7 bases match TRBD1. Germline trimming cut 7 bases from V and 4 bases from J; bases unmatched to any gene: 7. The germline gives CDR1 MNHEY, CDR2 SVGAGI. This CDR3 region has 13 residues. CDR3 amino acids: CASTPKGAYEQYF. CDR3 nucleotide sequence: TGTGCCAGCACCCCGAAGGGGGCGTACGAGCAGTACTTC.

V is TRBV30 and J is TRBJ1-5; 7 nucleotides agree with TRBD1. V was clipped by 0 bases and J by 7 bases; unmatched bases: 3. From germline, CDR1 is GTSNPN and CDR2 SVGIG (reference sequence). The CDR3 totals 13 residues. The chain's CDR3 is CAWSVQGRQPQHF. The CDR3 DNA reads TGTGCCTGGAGTGTACAGGGGAGACAGCCCCAGCATTTT.

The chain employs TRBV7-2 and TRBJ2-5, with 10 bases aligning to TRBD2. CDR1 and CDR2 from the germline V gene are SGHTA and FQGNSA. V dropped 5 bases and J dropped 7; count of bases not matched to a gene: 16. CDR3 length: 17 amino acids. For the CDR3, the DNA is TGTGCCAGCAGCGCACAAACGCTAGCGGGAGCTCTTGCGACCCAGTACTTC. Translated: CASSAQTLAGALATQYF.

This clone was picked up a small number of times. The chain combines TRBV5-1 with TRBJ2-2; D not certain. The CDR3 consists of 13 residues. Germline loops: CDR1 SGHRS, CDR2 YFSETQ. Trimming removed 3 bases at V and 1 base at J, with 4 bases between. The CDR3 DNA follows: TGCGCCAGCAGCTCACGGAACACCGGGGAGCTGTTTTTT. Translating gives CASSSRNTGELFF.

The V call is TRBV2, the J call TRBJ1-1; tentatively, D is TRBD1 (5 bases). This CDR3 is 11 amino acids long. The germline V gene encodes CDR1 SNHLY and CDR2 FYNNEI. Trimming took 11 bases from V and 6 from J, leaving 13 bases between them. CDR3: CAPGGRAEAFF. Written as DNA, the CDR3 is TGTGCCCCGGGGGGGAGGGCTGAAGCTTTCTTT.

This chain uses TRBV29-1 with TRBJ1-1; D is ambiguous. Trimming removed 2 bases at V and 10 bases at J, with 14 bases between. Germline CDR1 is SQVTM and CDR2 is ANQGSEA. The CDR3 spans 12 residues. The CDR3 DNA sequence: TGCAGCGTTGAAATGAGAAGCAGTCGAGCTTTCTTT. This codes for CSVEMRSSRAFF.

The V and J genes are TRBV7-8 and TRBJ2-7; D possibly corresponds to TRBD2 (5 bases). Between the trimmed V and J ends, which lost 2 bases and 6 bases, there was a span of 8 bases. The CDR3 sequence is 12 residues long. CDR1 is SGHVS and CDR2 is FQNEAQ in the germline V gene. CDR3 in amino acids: CASSLSGGEQYF. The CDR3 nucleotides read TGTGCCAGCAGCTTAAGCGGCGGCGAGCAGTACTTC.

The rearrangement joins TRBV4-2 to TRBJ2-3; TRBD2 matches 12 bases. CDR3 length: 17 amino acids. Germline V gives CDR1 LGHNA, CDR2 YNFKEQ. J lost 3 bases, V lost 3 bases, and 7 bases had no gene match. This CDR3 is CASSQLLAGGATDTQYF. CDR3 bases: TGTGCCAGCAGCCAGTTACTAGCGGGAGGTGCAACAGATACGCAGTATTTT.

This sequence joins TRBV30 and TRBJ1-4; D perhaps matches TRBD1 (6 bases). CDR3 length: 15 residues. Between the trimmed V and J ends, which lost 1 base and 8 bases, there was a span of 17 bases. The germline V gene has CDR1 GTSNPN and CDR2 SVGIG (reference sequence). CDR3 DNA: TGTGCCTGGAGTGGCCTGAGAGGGGGAACCGAAAAACTGTTTTTT. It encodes CAWSGLRGGTEKLFF.

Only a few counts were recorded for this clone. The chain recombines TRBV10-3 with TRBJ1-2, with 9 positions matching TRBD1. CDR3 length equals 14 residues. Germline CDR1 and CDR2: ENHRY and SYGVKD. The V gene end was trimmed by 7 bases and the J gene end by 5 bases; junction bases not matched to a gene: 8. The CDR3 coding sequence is TGTGCCATCAAGAGGACAGGGGAGGATTATGGCTACACCTTC. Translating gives CAIKRTGEDYGYTF.